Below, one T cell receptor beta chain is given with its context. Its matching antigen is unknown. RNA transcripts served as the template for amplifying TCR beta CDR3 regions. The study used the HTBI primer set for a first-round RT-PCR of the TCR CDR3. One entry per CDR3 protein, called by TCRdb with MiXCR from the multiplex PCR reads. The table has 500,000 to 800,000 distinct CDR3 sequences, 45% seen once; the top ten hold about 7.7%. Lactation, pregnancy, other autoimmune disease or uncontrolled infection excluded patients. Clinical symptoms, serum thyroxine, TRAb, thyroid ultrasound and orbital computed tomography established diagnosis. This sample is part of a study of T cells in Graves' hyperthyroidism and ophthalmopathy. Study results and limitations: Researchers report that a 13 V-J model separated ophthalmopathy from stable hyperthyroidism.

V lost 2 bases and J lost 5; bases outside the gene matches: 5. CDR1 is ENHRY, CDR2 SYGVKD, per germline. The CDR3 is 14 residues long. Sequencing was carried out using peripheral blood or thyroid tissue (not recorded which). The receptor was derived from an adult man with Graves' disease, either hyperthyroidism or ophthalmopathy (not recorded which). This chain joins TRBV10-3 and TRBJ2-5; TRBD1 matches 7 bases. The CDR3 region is CAISEDRAAETQYF. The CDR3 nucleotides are TGTGCCATCAGTGAGGACAGGGCGGCGGAGACCCAGTACTTC.